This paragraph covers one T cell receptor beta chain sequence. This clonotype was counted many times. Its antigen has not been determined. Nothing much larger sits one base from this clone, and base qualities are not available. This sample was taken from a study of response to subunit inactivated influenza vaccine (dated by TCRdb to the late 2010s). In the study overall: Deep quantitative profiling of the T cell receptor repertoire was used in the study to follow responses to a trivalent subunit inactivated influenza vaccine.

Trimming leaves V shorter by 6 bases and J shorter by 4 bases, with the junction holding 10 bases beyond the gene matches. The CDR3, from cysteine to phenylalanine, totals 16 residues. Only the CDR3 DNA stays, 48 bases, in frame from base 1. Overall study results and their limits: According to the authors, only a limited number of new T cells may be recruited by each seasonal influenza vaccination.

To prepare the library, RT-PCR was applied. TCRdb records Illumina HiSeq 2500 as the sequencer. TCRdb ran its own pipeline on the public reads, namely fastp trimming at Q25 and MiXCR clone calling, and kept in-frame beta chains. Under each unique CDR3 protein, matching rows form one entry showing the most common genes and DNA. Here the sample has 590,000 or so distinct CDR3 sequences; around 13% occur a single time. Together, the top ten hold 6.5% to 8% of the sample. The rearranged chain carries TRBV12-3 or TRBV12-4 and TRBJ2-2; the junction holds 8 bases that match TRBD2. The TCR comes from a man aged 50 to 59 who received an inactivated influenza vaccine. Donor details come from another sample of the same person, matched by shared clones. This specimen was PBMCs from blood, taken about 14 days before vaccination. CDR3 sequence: CASSPTSGSLTGELFF. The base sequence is TGTGCCAGCAGCCCAACTAGCGGCAGCCTCACCGGGGAGCTGTTTTTT.